This T cell receptor (beta chain) originates from a study of post-analysis software for immune sequencing data. Study outcomes and limitations: In patients, TRBV5-6, TRBV5-1 and TRBV20-1 belonged to four or five TRBV segments found more frequently than in controls.

Concerning this clonotype itself: Its antigen is not known.

Tagging with unique molecular identifiers was a feature of the TCR beta cDNA libraries. TCRdb re-derived calls from the PCR reads in MiXCR, one entry per CDR3 protein. The repertoire has around 770,000 distinct CDR3 sequences, roughly 50% of them found once; the top ten carry 4.9%. The CDR3 extends over 16 amino acids. V dropped 3 bases and J dropped 0; count of bases not matched to a gene: 7. Germline V gives CDR1 SGHDT, CDR2 YYEEEE. The chain combines TRBV5-6 with TRBJ2-5, with TRBD1 identical over 8 bases. The source of this sequence is a girl aged 5-17 years with multiple sclerosis. The sequencing sample was made of blood. CDR3 in amino acids: CASSYGTGGHQETQYF. CDR3 coding DNA: TGTGCCAGCAGCTACGGGACAGGCGGTCACCAAGAGACCCAGTACTTC.